A selection of T cell receptor beta chains follows, all from one sample in a study of blood T cells in healthy people across ages. One entry per CDR3 protein, called by TCRdb with MiXCR from the 5' RACE reads. The table lists roughly 790,000 distinct CDR3 sequences, 35% to 45% of them singletons, with around a fifth in the top ten. Sequenced: blood. All receptors derive from a woman in her sixties or seventies in good health. The CDR3 runs from the conserved cysteine through the conserved F or W. The D gene is left open where the match is weak. The listing skips clone size in some rows; elsewhere it reads once, few, many or a size class.

abundance	j_gene	d_gene	v_gene	CDR3aa	CDR3nt
-	TRBJ2-6	-	TRBV2	CASSLPAGANVLTF	TGTGCCAGCAGTCTGCCGGCGGGGGCCAACGTCCTGACTTTC
few	TRBJ2-1	TRBD2	TRBV20-1	CSARDHRLAGYNEQFF	TGCAGTGCTAGAGACCATCGACTAGCAGGCTACAATGAGCAGTTCTTC
-	TRBJ2-1	-	TRBV5-5	CASSGESSYNEQFF	TGTGCCAGCAGCGGGGAGAGCTCCTACAATGAGCAGTTCTTC
-	TRBJ2-1	TRBD2	TRBV13	CASSPQAGAYNEQFF	TGTGCCAGCTCCCCCCAAGCGGGAGCTTACAATGAGCAGTTCTTC
few	TRBJ2-7	TRBD2	TRBV24-1	CATSAGTGLAGSSYEQYF	TGTGCCACCAGTGCCGGGACGGGACTAGCGGGGAGTTCCTACGAGCAGTACTTC
-	TRBJ1-5	-	TRBV20-1	CSAQQVEGNQPLHF	TGCAGTGCGCAACAGGTGGAGGGCAATCAGCCCCTGCATTTT
many	TRBJ2-7	TRBD2	TRBV27	CASSPSFTGGGYEQYF	TGTGCCAGCAGTCCGTCTTTTACGGGAGGTGGTTACGAGCAGTACTTC
many	TRBJ2-3	-	TRBV5-1	CASRTSTDTQYF	TGTGCCAGCAGAACCAGCACAGATACGCAGTATTTT
-	TRBJ2-6	-	TRBV20-1	CSATPGSYSGANVLTF	TGCAGTGCTACTCCAGGGTCCTACTCTGGGGCCAACGTCCTGACTTTC
-	TRBJ2-5	-	TRBV14	CASSQNHQETQYF	TGTGCCAGCAGCCAAAACCACCAAGAGACCCAGTACTTC
few	TRBJ2-1	TRBD1	TRBV3-1	CASRFSTGAVYNEQFF	TGTGCCAGCAGATTCTCGACAGGGGCGGTCTACAATGAGCAGTTCTTC
-	TRBJ1-1	-	TRBV20-1	CSAFKEGTEAFF	TGCAGTGCCTTCAAAGAGGGGACTGAAGCTTTCTTT
many	TRBJ2-7	-	TRBV11-2	CASSLGPNLYEQYF	TGTGCCAGCAGCTTAGGGCCAAACCTCTACGAGCAGTACTTC
-	TRBJ2-3	TRBD1	TRBV19	CASMMDRSPTDTQYF	TGTGCCAGTATGATGGACAGGTCCCCCACAGATACGCAGTATTTT
few	TRBJ2-7	TRBD1	TRBV5-1	CASSSGQSSYEQYF	TGCGCCAGCAGCTCGGGACAGAGTTCCTACGAGCAGTACTTC
-	TRBJ1-2	TRBD1	TRBV15	CATTTNRGYYGYTF	TGTGCCACCACCACCAACAGGGGATACTATGGCTACACCTTC
-	TRBJ2-1	TRBD2	TRBV7-2	CASSLYGTSGYNEQFF	TGTGCCAGCAGCTTATACGGGACTAGCGGCTACAATGAGCAGTTCTTC